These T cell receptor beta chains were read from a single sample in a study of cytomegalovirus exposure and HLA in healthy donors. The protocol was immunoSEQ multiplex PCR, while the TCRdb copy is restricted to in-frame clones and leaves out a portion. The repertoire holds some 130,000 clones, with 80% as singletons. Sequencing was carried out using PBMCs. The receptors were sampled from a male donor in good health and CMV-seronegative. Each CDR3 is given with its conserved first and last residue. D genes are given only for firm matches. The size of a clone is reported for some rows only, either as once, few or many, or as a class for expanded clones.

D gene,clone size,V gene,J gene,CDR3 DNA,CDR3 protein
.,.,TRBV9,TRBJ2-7,TGTGCCAGCAGCCCCCAAGGGGGACCTACCTCCTACGAGCAGTACTTC,CASSPQGGPTSYEQYF
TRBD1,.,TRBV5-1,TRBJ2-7,TGCGCCAGCAGCGCCCGGGACAGGACCTACGAGCAGTACTTC,CASSARDRTYEQYF
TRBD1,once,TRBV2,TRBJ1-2,TGTGCCAGCAGTCGCCCGGGACAGGAAGCCTATGGCTACACCTTC,CASSRPGQEAYGYTF
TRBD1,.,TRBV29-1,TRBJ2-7,TGCAGCGTTGTGGACAGGGATACCGACGAGCAGTACTTC,CSVVDRDTDEQYF
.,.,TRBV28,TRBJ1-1,TGTGCCAGCAGTTTCGCAACCCGAGTTTACACTGAAGCTTTCTTT,CASSFATRVYTEAFF
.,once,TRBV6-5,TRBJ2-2,TGTGCCAGTAGAAATAGGACAGTGGCCGGGGAGCTGTTTTTT,CASRNRTVAGELFF
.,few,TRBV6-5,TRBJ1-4,TGTGCCAGCAGTTACGGTGGGGCAGAGAATGAAAAACTGTTTTTT,CASSYGGAENEKLFF
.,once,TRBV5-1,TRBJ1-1,TGCGCCAGCAGCCCCTCCGGGGAGAAGAGCGCTGAAGCTTTCTTT,CASSPSGEKSAEAFF
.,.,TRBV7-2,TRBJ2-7,TGTGCCAGCAGCTTACTCAGTGGCAGGGAGGCCCACGAGCAGTACTTC,CASSLLSGREAHEQYF
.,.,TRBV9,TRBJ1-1,TGTGCCAGCAGCGTGACGGACAGAGAAGCTTTCTTT,CASSVTDREAFF
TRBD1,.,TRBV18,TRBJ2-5,TGTGCCAGCTCACCAGGGAGGGGACAGGGACCCCAAGAGACCCAGTACTTC,CASSPGRGQGPQETQYF
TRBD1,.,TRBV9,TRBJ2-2,TGTGCCAGCAGCCATCGCCCGGGACAGGGATTAGCCGGGGAGCTGTTTTTT,CASSHRPGQGLAGELFF
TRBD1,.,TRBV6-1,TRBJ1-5,TGTGCCAGCGGATGGACAGGGGGCGATCAGCCCCAGCATTTT,CASGWTGGDQPQHF
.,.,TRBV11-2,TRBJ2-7,TGTGCCAGCAGCTTAGAAGTAGTGCTCTCCTACGAGCAGTACTTC,CASSLEVVLSYEQYF
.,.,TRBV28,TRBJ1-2,TGTGCCAGCAGTCCCCTAAGCTATGGCTACACCTTC,CASSPLSYGYTF
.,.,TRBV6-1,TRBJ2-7,TGTGCCAGCAGTAGCGTCGGATACGAGCAGTACTTC,CASSSVGYEQYF
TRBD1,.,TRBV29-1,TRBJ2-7,TGCAGCGTTGGAGCCGGGACAGGGTACGACGAGCAGTACTTC,CSVGAGTGYDEQYF
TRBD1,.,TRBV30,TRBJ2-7,TGTGCCTGGTCTGGGACAGACCTATACGAGCAGTACTTC,CAWSGTDLYEQYF
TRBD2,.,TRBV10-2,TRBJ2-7,TGCGCCAGCAGTGGGACTAGCGGGAGCATAATCTCCTACGAGCAGTACTTC,CASSGTSGSIISYEQYF
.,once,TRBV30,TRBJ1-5,TGTGCCTGGAGTCGGGATCTAAATCAGCCCCAGCATTTT,CAWSRDLNQPQHF
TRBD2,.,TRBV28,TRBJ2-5,TGTGCCAGCAGTTTGGCAGCGGGGGGAGGAGAGACCCAGTACTTC,CASSLAAGGGETQYF
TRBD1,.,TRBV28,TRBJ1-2,TGTGCCAGCAGTTTACATGGACAGGGTATGGGCTATGGCTACACCTTC,CASSLHGQGMGYGYTF
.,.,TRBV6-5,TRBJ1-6,TGTGCCAGCAGAACAGGTCCCCAGAATTCACCCCTCCACTTT,CASRTGPQNSPLHF
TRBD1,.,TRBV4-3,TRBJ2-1,TGCGCCAGCAGCCGGGACAGAACCTCCTACAATGAGCAGTTCTTC,CASSRDRTSYNEQFF
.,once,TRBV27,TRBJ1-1,TGTGCCAGCAGTGCAATATACAGGGTCGGCGCTGAAGCTTTCTTT,CASSAIYRVGAEAFF